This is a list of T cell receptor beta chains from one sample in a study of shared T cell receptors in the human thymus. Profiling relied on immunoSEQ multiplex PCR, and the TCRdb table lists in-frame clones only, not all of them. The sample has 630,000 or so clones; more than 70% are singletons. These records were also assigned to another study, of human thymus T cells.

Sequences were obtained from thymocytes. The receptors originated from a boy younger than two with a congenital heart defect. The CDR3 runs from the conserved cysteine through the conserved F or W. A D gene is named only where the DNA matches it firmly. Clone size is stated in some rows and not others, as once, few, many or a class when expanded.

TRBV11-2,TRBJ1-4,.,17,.,TGTGCCAGCAGCTTAGAGGGGGGGGAAGGAACTAATGAAAAACTGTTTTTT,CASSLEGGEGTNEKLFF
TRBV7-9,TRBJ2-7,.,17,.,TGTGCCAGCAGCCCGAACCCTGCTGTACGAGAGGTCTACGAGCAGTACTTC,CASSPNPAVREVYEQYF
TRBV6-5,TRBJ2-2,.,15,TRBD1,TGTGCCAGCAGTCACAGGATAACAGGGGCCGGGGAGCTGTTTTTT,CASSHRITGAGELFF
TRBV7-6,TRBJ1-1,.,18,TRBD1,TGTGCCAGCAGCGCGTACAGGGGCCCAAACCCCTTGAACACTGAAGCTTTCTTT,CASSAYRGPNPLNTEAFF
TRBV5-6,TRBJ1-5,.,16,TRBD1,TGTGCCAGCAGCGACAGGGGGCGCGGGGGCAATCAGCCCCAGCATTTT,CASSDRGRGGNQPQHF
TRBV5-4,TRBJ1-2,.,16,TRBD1,TGTGCCAGCAGTCAAAAAGGGACAGGGGGCTCCTATGGCTACACCTTC,CASSQKGTGGSYGYTF
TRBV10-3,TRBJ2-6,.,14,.,TGTGCCATCAGTCACCGGTCTGGGGCCAACGTCCTGACTTTC,CAISHRSGANVLTF
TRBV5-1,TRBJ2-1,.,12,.,TGCGCCAGCAGCCTATCCTACAATGAGCAGTTCTTC,CASSLSYNEQFF
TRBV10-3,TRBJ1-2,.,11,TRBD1,TGTGCCACCCAGGGGGCTTGGGGCTACACCTTC,CATQGAWGYTF
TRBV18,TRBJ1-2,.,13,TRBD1,TGTGCCAGCTCTCGGGACAGGCTCTATGGCTACACCTTC,CASSRDRLYGYTF
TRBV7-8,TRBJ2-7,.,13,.,TGTGCCAGCAGGTTAGAGAGGGCCTACGAGCAGTACTTC,CASRLERAYEQYF
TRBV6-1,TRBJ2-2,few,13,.,TGTGCCAGCAGTGAAGTGGCCACCGGGGAGCTGTTTTTT,CASSEVATGELFF
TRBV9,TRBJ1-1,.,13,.,TGTGCCAGCAGAGCAAACATGGGCGCTGAAGCTTTCTTT,CASRANMGAEAFF
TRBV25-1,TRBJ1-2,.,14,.,TGTGCCAGCAGTGAGGGGCCAGCGAACTATGGCTACACCTTC,CASSEGPANYGYTF
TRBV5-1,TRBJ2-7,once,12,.,TGCGCCAGCAGCTTTTGGGGGGACGAGCAGTACTTC,CASSFWGDEQYF